This paragraph covers one T cell receptor (beta chain) sequence. This clone appeared once. No cognate antigen has been identified for it. Within one base of it there is no much larger clone, and no base qualities were kept. The collaborating institutions used their own protocols to collect whole blood in K2EDTA tubes. For TCRbeta analysis, collaborators shipped samples as frozen whole blood, isolated PBMCs, or DNA extracted from either of those sample types. Trimming takes 5 bases off V and 0 bases off J; junction bases not matched to a gene: 6. The CDR3 numbers 16 residues from cysteine through phenylalanine. The entry retains the CDR3 DNA only, 48 bases that are in frame from base 1. For CDR1 and CDR2, the germline V gene lists SNHLY and FYNNEI. This specimen belongs to a study of blood T cell repertoires in COVID-19 (dated by TCRdb to about 2020). About the full investigation: Samples covering the acute and convalescent phases of COVID-19 were provided by collaborators in the United States, Italy and Spain. Where available, HLA class I and class II types were taken from metadata supplied by the sample provider and were not determined by assay-based typing. The prospective study material was composed of cDNA or gDNA derived from T cells, B-cell-depleted T cells, or PBMCs. Subjects who had been exposed to COVID-19, were actively infected with it, or had recovered from it provided the deeply sampled blood TCRbeta repertoires that made up the dataset. Nearly every sample came with metadata listing a de-identified subject ID, COVID-19 status, age in years and sex. The repertoires were made available in a free public database intended to serve as a resource for research on the immune response to SARS-CoV-2. The samples were drawn from two sources: the first 160 participants of the ongoing ImmuneRACE study, and 950 to 1,500 subjects contributed by 6 global collaborators. Paper-wide results and their limitations: Clinical and demographic metadata were provided uncurated, with the amount varying by source and participant.

TCRbeta CDR3 regions were amplified from genomic DNA using the immunoSEQ Assay, a bias-controlled multiplex PCR. The original pipeline was this. The number of nucleated cells in each sample was estimated by amplification of reference gene primers within the assay. To quantify the absolute abundance of each unique TCRbeta CDR3 rearrangement, sequence reads were collapsed and filtered. For each sample, productive Simpson clonality was calculated by taking the square root of Simpson's diversity index across productive rearrangements. TCRdb obtained this table from immuneACCESS and retained in-frame rearrangements with V and J assigned. These tables miss some clones; where compared with another copy, unresolved V genes account for less than half of the shortfall, and the remainder is unexplained. From that table come the V and J calls and clone size; the DNA was used to work out D and trimming. For this sample the table gives under 150,000 clones, of which more than 70% were detected only once. The top ten clones comprise approximately 6.3% of the sample.

The V gene is TRBV2 and the J gene is TRBJ1-5, and 8 junctional nucleotides match TRBD1. The sample taken for sequencing was peripheral blood. The TCR originated in a man older than 75 with active or convalescent COVID-19. The CDR3 in this case is CASSSQGALSNQPQHF. The nucleotides are TGTGCCAGCAGTTCCCAGGGGGCCCTTAGCAATCAGCCCCAGCATTTT.